These 9 T cell receptor beta chains were sequenced from one sample in a study of control samples from healthy donors and cancer patients. Profiled with immunoSEQ multiplex PCR; TCRdb holds only in-frame clones, not every one. This sample carries 95,000 to 150,000 clones, more than 70% of them seen once, and the ten largest clones take around 3.5%. The sample was blood. These receptors all stem from a middle-aged man in good health.

The chain uses TRBV9 and TRBJ2-1; D tentatively fits TRBD1 or TRBD2 (5 bases each). The CDR3 totals 15 residues. Germline CDR1 SGDLS, CDR2 YYNGEE. Trimming took off 0 bases at V and 1 base at J, with 8 bases between the two ends. The CDR3 loop is CASSVGGTSYNEQFF. CDR3 bases: TGTGCCAGCAGCGTAGGGGGGACGTCCTACAATGAGCAGTTCTTC. Full variable domain (missing parts from reference TRBV9 and TRBJ2-1): DSGVTQTPKHLITATGQRVTLRCSPRSGDLSVYWYQQSLDQGLQFLIQYYNGEERAKGNILERFSAQQFPDLHSELNLSSLELGDSALYFCASSVGGTSYNEQFFGPGTRLTVL.

The J gene is TRBJ1-2, the V gene TRBV7-8, with D perhaps matching TRBD1 (5 bases). The CDR3 covers 13 residues. V lost 5 bases and J lost 4, with 11 bases in between. Germline CDR1 and CDR2: SGHVS and FQNEAQ. The CDR3 region is CASSPRGFYGYTF. The CDR3 DNA follows: TGTGCCAGCAGCCCAAGGGGTTTCTATGGCTACACCTTC.

This clone was found once. The chain couples TRBV24-1 to TRBJ2-1, with 10 bases matching TRBD1. J gave up 8 bases and V 5 bases, and 5 bases lay outside the gene matches. The CDR3 is 14 amino acids. CDR1 KGHDR and CDR2 SFDVKD come from the germline V gene. CDR3 in DNA: TGTGCCACCAGTGCACGGGACAGGGGTTATGAGCAGTTCTTC. It is translated as CATSARDRGYEQFF.

This chain joins TRBV20-1 and TRBJ2-1, with unresolved D. Germline V lookup: CDR1 DFQATT, CDR2 SNEGSKA (reference sequence). Trimming removed 3 bases at V and 5 bases at J, with 5 bases between. The length of the CDR3 is 11 residues. CDR3 nucleotides: TGCAGTGCTAGGGCTAACAATGAGCAGTTCTTC. Encoded protein: CSARANNEQFF.

This chain joins TRBV27 and TRBJ1-4; D is undetermined. V was shortened by 7 bases and J by 8 bases, with 20 bases between the two germline ends. This CDR3 region has 15 residues. In germline, CDR1 is MNHEY, CDR2 SMNVEV (reference sequence). DNA of the CDR3: TGTGCCAGCAAAAATTACGGTCACCGTGAGGAAAAACTGTTTTTT. Residues: CASKNYGHREEKLFF. The full variable domain, rest sourced from reference TRBV27 and TRBJ1-4, is EAQVTQNPRYLITVTGKKLTVTCSQNMNHEYMSWYRQDPGLGLRQIYYSMNVEVTDKGDVPEGYKVSRKEKRNFPLILESPSPNQTSLYFCASKNYGHREEKLFFGSGTQLSVL.

Remarks on this clone: Different DNA sequences within this sample yield the same CDR3. The J gene is TRBJ2-1, the V gene TRBV19; D gene ambiguous. CDR1 and CDR2 (germline): LNHDA, SQIVND (reference sequence). Trimming removed 1 base at V and 1 base at J, with 8 bases between. This CDR3 spans 15 amino acids. The CDR3 DNA sequence: TGTGCCAGTAGTATAGGGGGTAGATCCTACAATGAGCAGTTCTTC. It specifies CASSIGGRSYNEQFF.

This chain connects TRBV19 to TRBJ2-4, with TRBD1 identical over 7 bases. After removal of 1 base from V and 3 bases from J, the junction contained 6 bases not matched to a gene. Germline values: CDR1 LNHDA, CDR2 SQIVND (reference sequence). CDR3 length equals 16 residues. CDR3 sequence: CASSIVQGVGKNIQYF. The CDR3 DNA is TGTGCCAGTAGTATAGTGCAGGGGGTGGGCAAAAACATTCAGTACTTC.

The V call is TRBV6-6, the J call TRBJ2-2, with unresolved D. The CDR3 is 13 amino acids. V dropped 4 bases and J dropped 5 bases, with 8 bases sitting between them. Germline CDR1 is MNHNY and CDR2 is SVGAGI (reference sequence). Here the CDR3 DNA reads TGTGCCAGCAGTTTACAGCATACCGGGGAGCTGTTTTTT. Translation gives CASSLQHTGELFF.

The chain couples TRBV4-1 to TRBJ1-4, with a possible D match to TRBD1 (5 bases). Trimming took 1 base from V and 5 from J, leaving 20 bases between them. The CDR3 is 18 amino acids. Germline values: CDR1 MGHRA, CDR2 YSYEKL. CDR3 sequence (DNA): TGCGCCAGCAGCCAAGGGCCTGTGTTTAGGGGCTCAAATGAAAAACTGTTTTTT. Protein: CASSQGPVFRGSNEKLFF.